This T cell receptor (beta chain) originates from a study of T cells in Graves' hyperthyroidism and ophthalmopathy. About this clonotype: Its antigen is undetermined.

The V gene's germline CDR1 is MNHEY and CDR2 SVGEGT. The CDR3 covers 14 residues. The V end was cut by 4 bases, the J end by 7 bases, with 11 bases between. TCR beta CDR3 regions were amplified from RNA transcripts. Primed by the HTBI set, a first-round RT-PCR was run on the TCR CDR3. TCRdb itself ran the multiplex PCR reads through MiXCR, one entry per CDR3 protein. The data contain about 620,000 distinct CDR3 sequences, roughly 17% of them singletons. Whole-study findings and limits: Also found in blood were most expanded thyroid clonotypes above 0.001.

PBMCs came from 10 ml fresh peripheral blood. The TCR comes from a woman in her twenties or thirties with Graves' hyperthyroidism. The rearrangement joins TRBV6-2 or TRBV6-3 to TRBJ1-6, with D perhaps matching TRBD1 (5 bases). Sequenced sample: blood. The CDR3 region is CASSSRDGNSPLHF. DNA for the CDR3: TGTGCCAGCAGTTCCAGGGACGGGAATTCACCCCTCCACTTT.